Below, 10 T cell receptor beta chains from the same sample are listed, as sequenced in a study of shared clonotypes between healthy human individuals. Libraries were prepared by immunoSEQ multiplex PCR; TCRdb keeps only in-frame clonotypes and omits some of them. The sample lists 2 million or so clones; 95% were seen once. Sequences were obtained from naive CD4+ T cells sorted from blood. Subset given: CD45RA+ positively selected. The origin of the receptors is a man aged 18 to 30 in good health.

This clone was seen a single time. The chain links TRBV7-9 to TRBJ1-1; 8 bases fit TRBD1. J was trimmed by 1 base and V by 8 bases; bases with no gene match: 3. Germline loops: CDR1 SEHNR, CDR2 FQNEAQ (reference sequence). CDR3 length: 13 residues. The CDR3 sequence: CASGQGPNTEAFF. CDR3 coding DNA: TGTGCCAGCGGACAGGGACCGAACACTGAAGCTTTCTTT.

The V and J genes are TRBV7-2 and TRBJ2-3; D may be TRBD1 (5 bases). From germline, CDR1 is SGHTA and CDR2 FQGNSA. V was shortened by 5 bases and J by 0 bases, with 12 bases between the two germline ends. The CDR3 spans 15 residues. This CDR3 reads CASSPQGASTDTQYF. The CDR3 DNA sequence: TGTGCCAGCAGCCCGCAAGGGGCTAGCACAGATACGCAGTATTTT.

The chain uses TRBV7-6 and TRBJ2-1; perhaps TRBD2 as D (6 bases). V was cut by 8 bases and J by 5 bases, with 19 bases left in between. Per the germline V gene, CDR1 is SGHVS and CDR2 is FNYEAQ. This CDR3 has 15 residues. CDR3: CASGGGNAGHNEQFF. DNA for the CDR3: TGTGCCAGCGGAGGCGGAAATGCGGGACACAATGAGCAGTTCTTC.

The chain uses TRBV7-9 and TRBJ2-2, with D possibly being TRBD1 (6 bases). Trimming removed 5 bases at V and 5 bases at J, with 15 bases between. The CDR3 is 15 amino acids. Germline assignment: CDR1 SEHNR and CDR2 FQNEAQ (reference sequence). The CDR3: CASSHSGERTGELFF. The CDR3 DNA reads TGTGCCAGCAGCCACTCAGGGGAGAGGACCGGGGAGCTGTTTTTT.

For the CDR3, the DNA is TGTGCCAGCTCACCGTCCCTAGCGGGGGGACGCACAGATACGCAGTATTTT. Amino acids: CASSPSLAGGRTDTQYF. The chain uses TRBV18 and TRBJ2-3; 11 bases line up with TRBD2. CDR1 KGHSH and CDR2 LQKENI come from the germline V gene. V shed 3 bases, J shed 1 base, and the junction held 6 bases outside the gene matches. The CDR3 consists of 17 residues.

This clone was counted once. The V gene is TRBV27, the J gene TRBJ1-1; D is unresolved. The germline CDR1 and CDR2 sequences are MNHEY and SMNVEV (reference sequence). V lost 8 bases, J lost 3 bases, and 19 bases lay in between. The CDR3 runs 15 residues. The chain's CDR3 is CASLGGGPLYTEAFF. The CDR3 region has the DNA TGTGCCAGCCTTGGTGGCGGCCCATTGTACACTGAAGCTTTCTTT.

In the case of this clone: The same CDR3 arises from other DNA sequences in this sample as well. CDR3 sequence reads: CASSERQTNYGYTF. CDR3 DNA: TGTGCCAGCAGTGAGAGGCAGACAAACTATGGCTACACCTTC. The V and J genes are TRBV2 and TRBJ1-2, with unresolved D. Germline CDR1 and CDR2: SNHLY and FYNNEI. V gave up 3 bases and J gave up 2 bases, with 10 bases separating them. This CDR3 comprises 14 residues.

This clone was counted a single time. The chain uses TRBV28 and TRBJ2-7; D is ambiguous. The germline V and J ends were trimmed by 5 bases and 0 bases, with 8 bases remaining between them. The CDR3 consists of 13 residues. The germline gives CDR1 MDHEN, CDR2 SYDVKM. This chain's CDR3 is CASSHQNSYEQYF. The DNA of the CDR3 is TGTGCCAGCAGTCACCAGAACTCCTACGAGCAGTACTTC.

J is TRBJ2-7 and V is TRBV18, with 9 bases fitting TRBD1. The CDR3 is 14 amino acids. With V trimmed by 4 bases and J by 4 bases, 5 bases remained unmatched. Germline V gene lookup returns CDR1 KGHSH and CDR2 LQKENI. CDR3 sequence (DNA): TGTGCCAGCTCACGCCGGGACAGGGCTTACGAGCAGTACTTC. Its translation is CASSRRDRAYEQYF.

The chain couples TRBV30 to TRBJ2-7; D is unclear. Germline CDR1 GTSNPN, CDR2 SVGIG (reference sequence). CDR3 length: 17 amino acids. Trimming shortened V by 7 bases and J by 2 bases, and 27 bases separated the two germline ends. The CDR3 spells CASTSRQSQRSPYEQYF. DNA for the CDR3: TGTGCCTCCACGTCTCGGCAGTCACAGAGGAGTCCCTACGAGCAGTACTTC.